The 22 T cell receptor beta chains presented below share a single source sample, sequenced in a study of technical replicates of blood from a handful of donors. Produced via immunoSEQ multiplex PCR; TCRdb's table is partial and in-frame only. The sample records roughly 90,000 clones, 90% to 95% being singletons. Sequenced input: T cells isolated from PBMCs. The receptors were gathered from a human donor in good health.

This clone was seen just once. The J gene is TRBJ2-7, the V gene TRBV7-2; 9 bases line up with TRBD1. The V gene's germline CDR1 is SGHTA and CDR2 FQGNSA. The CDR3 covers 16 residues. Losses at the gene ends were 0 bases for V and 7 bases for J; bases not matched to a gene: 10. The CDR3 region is CASSLAMGQGGGEQYF. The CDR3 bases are TGTGCCAGCAGCTTAGCGATGGGACAGGGTGGCGGGGAGCAGTACTTC.

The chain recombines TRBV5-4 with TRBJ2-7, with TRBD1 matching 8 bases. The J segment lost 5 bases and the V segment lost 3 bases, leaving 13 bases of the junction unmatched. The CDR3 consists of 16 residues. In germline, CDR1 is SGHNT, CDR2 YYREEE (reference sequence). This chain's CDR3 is CASSSLISTGENEQYF. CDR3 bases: TGTGCCAGCAGCTCCCTAATTTCGACAGGGGAAAACGAGCAGTACTTC.

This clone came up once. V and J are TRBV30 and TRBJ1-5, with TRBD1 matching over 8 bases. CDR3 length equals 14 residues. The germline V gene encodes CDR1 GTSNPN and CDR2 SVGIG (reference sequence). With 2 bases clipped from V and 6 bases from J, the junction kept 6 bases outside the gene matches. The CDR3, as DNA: TGTGCCTGGAGTTCCGGGACAGGTATTCAGCCCCAGCATTTT. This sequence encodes CAWSSGTGIQPQHF.

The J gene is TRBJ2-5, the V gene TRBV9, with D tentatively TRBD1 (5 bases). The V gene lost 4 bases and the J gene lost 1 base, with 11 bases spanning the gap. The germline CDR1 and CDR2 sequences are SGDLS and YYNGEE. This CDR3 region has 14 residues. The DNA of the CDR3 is TGTGCCAGCAGCCCCAGGGCCCTCCAAGAGACCCAGTACTTC. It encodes CASSPRALQETQYF.

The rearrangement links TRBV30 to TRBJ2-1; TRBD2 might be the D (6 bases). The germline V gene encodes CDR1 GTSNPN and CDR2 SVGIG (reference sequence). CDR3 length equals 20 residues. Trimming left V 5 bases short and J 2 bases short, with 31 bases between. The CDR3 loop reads CAWGGSSGSGLISAYNEQFF. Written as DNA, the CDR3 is TGTGCCTGGGGTGGGAGCTCGGGTAGCGGTTTAATCTCGGCCTACAATGAGCAGTTCTTC.

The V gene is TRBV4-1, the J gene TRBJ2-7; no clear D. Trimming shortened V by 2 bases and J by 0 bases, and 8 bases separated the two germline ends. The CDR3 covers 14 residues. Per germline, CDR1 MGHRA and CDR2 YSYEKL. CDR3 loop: CASSQTGSSYEQYF. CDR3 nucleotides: TGCGCCAGCAGCCAAACCGGGTCCTCCTACGAGCAGTACTTC.

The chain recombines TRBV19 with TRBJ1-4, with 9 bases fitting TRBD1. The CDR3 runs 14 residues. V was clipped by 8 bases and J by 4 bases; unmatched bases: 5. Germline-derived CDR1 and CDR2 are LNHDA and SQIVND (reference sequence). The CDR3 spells CASSRGQGNEKLFF. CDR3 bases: TGTGCCAGTTCGAGGGGACAGGGTAATGAAAAACTGTTTTTT.

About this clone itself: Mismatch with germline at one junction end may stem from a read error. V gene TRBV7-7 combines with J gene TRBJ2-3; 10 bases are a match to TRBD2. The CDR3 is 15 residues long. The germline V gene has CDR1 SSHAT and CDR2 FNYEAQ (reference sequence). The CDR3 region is CASSFGSGGADTQYF. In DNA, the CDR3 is TGTGCTAGCAGCTTTGGAAGCGGGGGGGCAGATACGCAGTATTTT.

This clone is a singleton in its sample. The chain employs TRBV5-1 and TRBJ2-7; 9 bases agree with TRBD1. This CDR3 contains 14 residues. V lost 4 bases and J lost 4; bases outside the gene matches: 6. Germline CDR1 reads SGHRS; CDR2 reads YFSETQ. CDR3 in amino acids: CASSPDRGGYEQYF. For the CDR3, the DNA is TGCGCCAGCAGCCCGGACAGGGGAGGGTACGAGCAGTACTTC.

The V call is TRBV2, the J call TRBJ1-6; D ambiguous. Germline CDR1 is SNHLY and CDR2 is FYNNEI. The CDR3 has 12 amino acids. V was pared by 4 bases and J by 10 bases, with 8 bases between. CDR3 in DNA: TGTGCCAGCAGTGGAGGAGACTCACCCCTCCACTTT. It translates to CASSGGDSPLHF.

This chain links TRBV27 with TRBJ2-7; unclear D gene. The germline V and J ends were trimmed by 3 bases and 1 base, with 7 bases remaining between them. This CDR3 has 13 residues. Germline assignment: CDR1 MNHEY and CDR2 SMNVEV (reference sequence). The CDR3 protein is CASSFYGSYEQYF. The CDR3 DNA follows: TGTGCCAGCAGTTTCTACGGTTCCTACGAGCAGTACTTC.

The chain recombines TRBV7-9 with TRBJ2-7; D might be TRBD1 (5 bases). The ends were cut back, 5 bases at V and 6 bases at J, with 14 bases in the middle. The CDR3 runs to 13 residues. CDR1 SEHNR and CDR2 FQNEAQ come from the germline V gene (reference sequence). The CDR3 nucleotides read TGTGCCAGCAGCCGAAAGGTGCAGGGCGAGCAGTACTTC. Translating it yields CASSRKVQGEQYF.

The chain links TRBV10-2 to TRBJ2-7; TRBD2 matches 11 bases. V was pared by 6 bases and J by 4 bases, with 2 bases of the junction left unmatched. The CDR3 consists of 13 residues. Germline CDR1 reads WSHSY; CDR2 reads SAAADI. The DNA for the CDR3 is TGCGCCAGCAGCCCTAGCGGGGGGTACGAGCAGTACTTC. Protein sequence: CASSPSGGYEQYF.

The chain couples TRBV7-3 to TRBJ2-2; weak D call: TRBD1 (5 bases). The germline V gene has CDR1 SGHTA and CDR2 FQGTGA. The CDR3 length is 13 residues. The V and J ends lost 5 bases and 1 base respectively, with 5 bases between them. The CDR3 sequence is CASSGQNTGELFF. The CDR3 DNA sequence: TGTGCCAGCAGCGGACAGAACACCGGGGAGCTGTTTTTT.

This CDR3 is CASSLGPEAGNTIYF. The DNA of the CDR3 is TGCGCCAGCAGCTTGGGACCCGAGGCCGGAAACACCATATATTTT. The chain uses TRBV5-1 and TRBJ1-3, with D unresolved. Germline V CDR1 and CDR2: SGHRS, YFSETQ. The CDR3 runs to 15 residues. V gave up 0 bases and J gave up 4 bases, with 11 bases separating them.

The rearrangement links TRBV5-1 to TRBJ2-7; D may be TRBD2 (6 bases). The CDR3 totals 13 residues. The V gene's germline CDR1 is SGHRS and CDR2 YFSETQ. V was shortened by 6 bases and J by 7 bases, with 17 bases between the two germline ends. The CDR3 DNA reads TGCGCCAGCACTTCCGAACTAGGAGGGGAGCAGTACTTC. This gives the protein CASTSELGGEQYF.

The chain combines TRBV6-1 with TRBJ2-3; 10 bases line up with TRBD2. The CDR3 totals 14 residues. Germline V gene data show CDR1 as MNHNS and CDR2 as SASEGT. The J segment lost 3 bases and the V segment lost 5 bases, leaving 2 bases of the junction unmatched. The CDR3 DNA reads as TGTGCCAGCAGTTCTAGCGGGAGTACAGATACGCAGTATTTT. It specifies CASSSSGSTDTQYF.

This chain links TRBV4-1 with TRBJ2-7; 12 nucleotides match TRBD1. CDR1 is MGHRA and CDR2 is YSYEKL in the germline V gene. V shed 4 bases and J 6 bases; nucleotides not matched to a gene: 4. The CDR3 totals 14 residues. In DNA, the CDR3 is TGCGCCAGCAGCCGGGACAGGGGGCATCTCGAGCAGTACTTC. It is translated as CASSRDRGHLEQYF.

The CDR3 region is CASSLINNEQFF. In DNA form, the CDR3 reads TGCGCCAGCAGTTTGATAAACAATGAGCAGTTCTTC. V gene TRBV5-1 combines with J gene TRBJ2-1; D remains unclear. Germline CDR1 SGHRS, CDR2 YFSETQ. The CDR3 runs to 12 residues. V lost 5 bases and J 5 bases, leaving 8 bases between the germline ends.

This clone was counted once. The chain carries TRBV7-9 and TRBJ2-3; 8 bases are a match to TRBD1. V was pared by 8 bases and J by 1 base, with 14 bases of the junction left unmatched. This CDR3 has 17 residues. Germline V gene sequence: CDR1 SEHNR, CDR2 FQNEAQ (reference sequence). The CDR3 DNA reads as TGTGCCAGCGCGACAGGGGCCGGGAGAATCGGCACAGATACGCAGTATTTT. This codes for CASATGAGRIGTDTQYF.

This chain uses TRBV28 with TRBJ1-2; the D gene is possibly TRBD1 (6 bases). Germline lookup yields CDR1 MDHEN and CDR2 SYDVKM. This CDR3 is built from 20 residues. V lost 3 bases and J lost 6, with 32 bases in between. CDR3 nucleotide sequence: TGTGCCAGCAGTTTGGGGGCCCCCGGACAGATCGGAGAATATCGCGATGGCTACACCTTC. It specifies CASSLGAPGQIGEYRDGYTF.

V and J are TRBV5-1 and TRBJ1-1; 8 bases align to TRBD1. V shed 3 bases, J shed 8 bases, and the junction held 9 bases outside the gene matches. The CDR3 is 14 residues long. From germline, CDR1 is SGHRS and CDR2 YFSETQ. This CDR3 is CASSSGTGIMEAFF. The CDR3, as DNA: TGCGCCAGCAGCTCCGGGACAGGTATTATGGAAGCTTTCTTT.